This entry describes one TCR beta chain. Its antigen is undetermined. After removal of 2 bases from V and 7 bases from J, the junction contained 4 bases not matched to a gene. There are 13 residues in the CDR3. Germline-derived CDR1 and CDR2 are SGDLS and YYNGEE. This table comes from immunoSEQ multiplex PCR, and its TCRdb copy is limited to in-frame clones, with some not included. Here the sample spans approximately 70,000 clones, approximately 81% being singletons. These data come from a study of OX40 agonist ivuxolimab in advanced cancers. The overall study: An agonistic human IgG2 monoclonal antibody against OX40 (CD134) was given. With a range of roughly 20 to 80, age averaged about 58 years, and about 80% were male.

Findings and caveats of the study: Antigens targeted by the expanded peripheral T cells were not determined.

The rearrangement joins TRBV9 to TRBJ1-2; 8 nucleotides agree with TRBD1. The specimen comprised CD4+ or CD8+ T cells sorted from blood, sampled in a trial of the OX40 agonist ivuxolimab. The sequence came from an adult with an advanced solid tumor such as melanoma, head and neck, liver or kidney cancer. The CDR3 bases are TGTGCCAGCAGCGTTGGACAGGGTCTTGGCTACACCTTC. Encoded protein: CASSVGQGLGYTF.